One and the same sample provided the 21 T cell receptor beta chains below, sequenced in a study of shared clonotypes between healthy human individuals. Measured with immunoSEQ multiplex PCR; TCRdb has only the in-frame clones, and not every one. Among roughly 500,000 clones, approximately 81% were seen once, and the ten largest hold 10% to 15%. The sequenced sample consisted of PBMCs. All receptors derive from a woman in her forties in good health. Some clones in this sample may be carry-over from other donors' samples.

The gene calls are TRBV2 and TRBJ2-6; either TRBD1 or TRBD2 may fit D (6 bases each). Trimming took 6 bases from V and 1 from J, leaving 16 bases between them. The CDR3 length is 17 residues. Germline assignment: CDR1 SNHLY and CDR2 FYNNEI. The CDR3 loop is CASSGGVGTSGANVLTF. For the CDR3, the DNA is TGTGCCAGCAGCGGGGGAGTAGGGACATCTGGGGCCAACGTCCTGACTTTC. Full variable domain (rest looked up from reference TRBV2 and TRBJ2-6): EPEVTQTPSHQVTQMGQEVILRCVPISNHLYFYWYRQILGQKVEFLVSFYNNEISEKSEIFDDQFSVERPDGSNFTLKIRSTKLEDSAMYFCASSGGVGTSGANVLTFGAGSRLTVL.

In its sample, this clone was seen once. This likely stems from a read error, as it lies one base from a far larger clone. A read error is likely, as this CDR3 ends without the conserved phenylalanine or tryptophan. V gene TRBV10-1 combines with J gene TRBJ2-7, with 9 positions matching TRBD2. The V gene end was trimmed by 3 bases and the J gene end by 0 bases; junction bases not matched to a gene: 9. Germline V gives CDR1 WNHNN, CDR2 SYGVQD (reference sequence). The CDR3 runs to 17 residues. CDR3: CASSEKLAGTSSYEQYL. Written as DNA, the CDR3 is TGCGCCAGCAGTGAAAAACTAGCGGGTACCAGCTCCTACGAGCAGTACTTA.

The rearrangement joins TRBV27 to TRBJ1-1; D ambiguous. This CDR3 has 14 amino acids. Germline CDR1 reads MNHEY; CDR2 reads SMNVEV (reference sequence). The V and J ends lost 3 bases and 8 bases respectively, with 16 bases between them. For the CDR3, the DNA is TGTGCCAGCAGTTTCACAGAGAGCCCTCGAGAAGCTTTCTTT. The encoded protein is CASSFTESPREAFF.

This chain uses TRBV13 with TRBJ1-2; the D gene is possibly TRBD1 (6 bases). CDR3 size: 13 residues. Germline V gene sequence: CDR1 PRHDT, CDR2 FYEKMQ (reference sequence). V lost 4 bases and J lost 3, with 9 bases in between. The CDR3 DNA is TGTGCCAGCAGCTCACAGGGTTACTATGGCTACACCTTC. Translation gives CASSSQGYYGYTF.

The V gene is TRBV9, the J gene TRBJ2-2; 11 bases fit TRBD2. The germline V gene has CDR1 SGDLS and CDR2 YYNGEE. After removal of 4 bases from V and 2 bases from J, the junction contained 1 base not matched to a gene. The CDR3 extends over 15 amino acids. The CDR3: CASSRLAGNTGELFF. In DNA, the CDR3 is TGTGCCAGCAGCAGACTAGCGGGAAACACCGGGGAGCTGTTTTTT.

The chain couples TRBV18 to TRBJ2-7; D assignment may be TRBD1 or TRBD2 (6 bases each). V gave up 5 bases and J gave up 0 bases, with 14 bases separating them. Germline lookup yields CDR1 KGHSH and CDR2 LQKENI. The CDR3 covers 15 residues. CDR3: CASSSRDTASYEQYF. The CDR3 bases are TGTGCCAGCTCATCGCGGGACACCGCCTCCTACGAGCAGTACTTC.

V gene TRBV9 combines with J gene TRBJ2-1, with a weak D call TRBD2 (6 bases). The CDR3 is 16 amino acids. Trimming removed 0 bases from V and 3 bases from J, with 13 bases in between. Germline CDR1 reads SGDLS; CDR2 reads YYNGEE. The CDR3 loop reads CASSVGGGEIYNEQFF. In nucleotides, the CDR3 is TGTGCCAGCAGCGTAGGGGGCGGGGAGATCTACAATGAGCAGTTCTTC.

The chain carries TRBV28 and TRBJ1-5; D not resolved. V was clipped by 4 bases and J by 2 bases, with 6 bases between them. The CDR3 sequence is 13 residues long. Germline assignment: CDR1 MDHEN and CDR2 SYDVKM. This chain's CDR3 is CASSWRGNQPQHF. CDR3 nucleotide sequence: TGTGCCAGCAGTTGGCGTGGCAATCAGCCCCAGCATTTT.

The rearrangement links TRBV21-1 to TRBJ1-4. TRBV21-1 is deemed a pseudogene. CDR3 length: 17 residues. CDR3 amino acids: CASSKPSTGAVIEKLFF. Here the CDR3 DNA reads TGTGCCAGCAGCAAACCCTCTACGGGGGCGGTTATTGAAAAACTGTTTTTT.

As for this clone: A far larger clone is a single base away, which makes a read error likely. The chain is built from TRBV5-1 and TRBJ1-4; the D is unclear. CDR1 and CDR2 (germline): SGHRS, YFSETQ. Between the trimmed V and J ends, which lost 0 bases and 12 bases, there was a span of 15 bases. This CDR3 contains 14 residues. The CDR3 reads CASSLGQSGEELFF. As DNA, the CDR3 is TGCGCCAGCAGCTTGGGGCAGTCAGGCGAAGAACTGTTTTTT.

On this clone itself: The same CDR3 is also encoded by other DNA sequences in this sample. The genes are TRBV7-2 and TRBJ1-1; D may be TRBD1 (6 bases). The CDR3 runs 14 residues. Germline V lookup: CDR1 SGHTA, CDR2 FQGNSA. The ends were cut back, 5 bases at V and 1 base at J, with 11 bases in the middle. The CDR3 nucleotides are TGTGCCAGCAGCCTAGGGGGATGGAACACTGAAGCTTTCTTT. As protein: CASSLGGWNTEAFF.

This clone was counted a single time. The chain combines TRBV6-6 with TRBJ2-7; the match to TRBD2 covers 12 bases. J was trimmed by 1 base and V by 5 bases; bases with no gene match: 3. Germline V CDR1 and CDR2: MNHNY, SVGAGI (reference sequence). The CDR3 is 15 amino acids. CDR3 DNA sequence: TGTGCCAGCAGTGCGACTAGCGGGAGTTCCTACGAGCAGTACTTC. This codes for CASSATSGSSYEQYF.

This rearrangement joins TRBV6-1 to TRBJ1-4, with 7 bases fitting TRBD1. The CDR3 has 14 amino acids. Trimming removed 7 bases from V and 5 bases from J; junction bases left unmatched: 7. Per the germline V gene, CDR1 is MNHNS and CDR2 is SASEGT. The CDR3 sequence: CASNMDRLNEKLFF. In DNA form, the CDR3 reads TGTGCCAGCAACATGGACAGGCTGAATGAAAAACTGTTTTTT.

This sequence joins TRBV19 and TRBJ1-5, with 8 bases identical to TRBD1. V was clipped by 4 bases and J by 7 bases; unmatched bases: 6. The CDR3 runs to 14 residues. Germline V lookup: CDR1 LNHDA, CDR2 SQIVND (reference sequence). In nucleotides, the CDR3 is TGTGCCAGTAGTACAGGACAGGGCGGGCAGCCCCAGCATTTT. Translating gives CASSTGQGGQPQHF.

This chain uses TRBV4-3 with TRBJ2-2; TRBD2 agrees at 10 bases. Trimming cost V 3 bases and J 3 bases; bases outside gene matches: 7. The CDR3 contains 17 residues. Per the germline V gene, CDR1 is LGHNA and CDR2 is YSLEER. CDR3: CASSHSLAGVDTGELFF. Here the CDR3 DNA reads TGCGCCAGCAGCCACTCTCTAGCGGGAGTTGACACCGGGGAGCTGTTTTTT.

In the case of this clone: A much bigger clone sits one base away, suggesting this may be a read error. Other nucleotide sequences in the sample specify the same CDR3. The chain combines TRBV18 with TRBJ2-1; tentative D call: TRBD2 (5 bases). Trimming left V 1 base short and J 5 bases short, with 15 bases between. Germline CDR1 reads KGHSH; CDR2 reads LQKENI. The CDR3 runs 16 residues. As DNA, the CDR3 is TGTGCCAGCTCACCACTGATCTTGCGGGCTAACAATGAGCAGTTCTTC. Its protein product is CASSPLILRANNEQFF. The entire variable domain, with the rest obtained from reference TRBV18 and TRBJ2-1, is as follows: NAGVMQNPRHLVRRRGQEARLRCSPMKGHSHVYWYRQLPEEGLKFMVYLQKENIIDESGMPKERFSAEFPKEGPSILRIQQVVRGDSAAYFCASSPLILRANNEQFFGPGTRLTVL.

This chain joins TRBV6-5 and TRBJ2-1; D unresolved. Germline V gene sequence: CDR1 MNHEY, CDR2 SVGAGI. CDR3 length: 13 residues. Trimming took 5 bases from V and 5 from J, leaving 10 bases between them. The CDR3: CASSTQADNEQFF. The CDR3 nucleotides read TGTGCCAGCAGTACGCAGGCGGACAATGAGCAGTTCTTC.

A word on this clone: A single base separates this from a much larger clone, so it may be a read error. The chain joins TRBV5-5 to TRBJ1-2, with D possibly TRBD1 on 5 matching bases. Per germline, CDR1 SGHKS and CDR2 YYEKEE (reference sequence). This CDR3 contains 14 residues. The DNA for the CDR3 is TGTGCCGGCAGCTTGGAAGGGGCTCCGAGAGGCTACACCTTC. This translates into CAGSLEGAPRGYTF.

The genes are TRBV5-1 and TRBJ1-1; 7 bases map to TRBD1. The V and J ends lost 3 bases and 4 bases, in that order; junction bases with no gene match: 6. The CDR3 covers 14 residues. Germline V gene data show CDR1 as SGHRS and CDR2 as YFSETQ. The CDR3 DNA sequence: TGCGCCAGCAGCTCGGACAGGTCGGGCACTGAAGCTTTCTTT. This encodes CASSSDRSGTEAFF.

The chain links TRBV7-9 to TRBJ2-2; D gene ambiguous. This CDR3 region has 13 residues. Trimming pared 3 bases from V and 3 bases from J, leaving 5 bases between. Looked up from germline, CDR1 is SEHNR and CDR2 is FQNEAQ (reference sequence). The CDR3 DNA is TGTGCCAGCAGCTTTCTTGACACCGGGGAGCTGTTTTTT. The encoded protein is CASSFLDTGELFF. The variable domain in full, with the rest retrieved from reference TRBV7-9 and TRBJ2-2, is DTGVSQNPRHKITKRGQNVTFRCDPISEHNRLYWYRQTLGQGPEFLTYFQNEAQLEKSRLLSDRFSAERPKGSFSTLEIQRTEQGDSAMYLCASSFLDTGELFFGEGSRLTVL.

The chain carries TRBV6-6 and TRBJ1-4, with a tentative D call TRBD1 (5 bases). Germline values: CDR1 MNHNY, CDR2 SVGAGI (reference sequence). The CDR3 is 15 amino acids. Trimming shortened V by 0 bases and J by 7 bases, and 12 bases separated the two germline ends. This CDR3 is CASSYSQGGGEKLFF. CDR3 DNA: TGTGCCAGCAGTTACTCGCAGGGTGGGGGTGAAAAACTGTTTTTT.